This TCR beta chain was recovered during a study of blood T cell repertoires in COVID-19. For the study at large: PBMCs, B-cell-depleted T cells, or T cells were the source of the cDNA or gDNA that made up the material.

The authors' processing: Nucleated cell number was recorded as an estimate derived from reference gene primer amplification. Some clones are missing from TCRdb's copy, which holds only in-frame ones; the method was immunoSEQ multiplex PCR. Clonal size and the V and J genes are those of that table, whereas D and trimming came from the DNA. The sample contains under 40,000 clones, approximately 95% of which appear only once. Trimming at V came to 4 bases and at J to 0 bases, leaving 4 bases not matched to a gene. CDR1 SGHAT and CDR2 FQNNGV come from the germline V gene. This CDR3 has 15 residues. This TCR derives from a male donor with active COVID-19. V and J are TRBV11-2 and TRBJ2-7; 9 bases match TRBD2. The sequenced sample was peripheral blood. The CDR3: CASSSSGVSSYEQYF. The CDR3 bases are TGTGCCAGCAGCTCTAGCGGGGTGAGCTCCTACGAGCAGTACTTC.